One sample yielded the 17 T cell receptor beta chains listed below, sequenced in a study of somatic mutations in cytotoxic T cells in rheumatoid arthritis. TCRdb keeps only in-frame clones here, not all; method: immunoSEQ multiplex PCR. The sample holds 12,000 to 15,000 clones, roughly 80% seen once. Sequencing was performed on CD8+ T cells sorted from blood. Receptors were obtained from an adult with rheumatoid arthritis.

This sequence joins TRBV2 and TRBJ1-5, with a tentative D call TRBD1 (6 bases). Trimming shortened V by 6 bases and J by 0 bases, and 12 bases separated the two germline ends. This CDR3 is built from 15 residues. Looked up from germline, CDR1 is SNHLY and CDR2 is FYNNEI. This chain's CDR3 is CASRERTDSNQPQHF. CDR3 coding DNA: TGTGCCAGCAGGGAACGGACAGATAGCAATCAGCCCCAGCATTTT.

The J gene is TRBJ2-1, the V gene TRBV6-6; D gene ambiguous. There are 11 residues in the CDR3. V lost 7 bases, J lost 8 bases, and 9 bases lay in between. Germline CDR1 reads MNHNY; CDR2 reads SVGAGI (reference sequence). The CDR3 nucleotides are TGTGCCAGCACCGCAGTCCATGAGCAGTTCTTC. As protein: CASTAVHEQFF.

V is TRBV7-3 and J is TRBJ2-7; weak D call: TRBD1 (5 bases). V was cut by 0 bases and J by 4 bases, with 13 bases left in between. Germline CDR1 is SGHTA and CDR2 is FQGTGA. The CDR3 has 15 amino acids. Here the CDR3 DNA reads TGTGCCAGCAGCTTAACCCCAGGGCTCCAGTACGAGCAGTACTTC. Its protein product is CASSLTPGLQYEQYF.

This clone was seen a handful of times. For the CDR3, the DNA is TGTGCCAGCAGTGAAGGACAGCGCTACGAGCAGTACTTC. Its protein is CASSEGQRYEQYF. The genes are TRBV6-5 and TRBJ2-7; a weak D match, TRBD1 (6 bases). CDR1 is MNHEY, CDR2 SVGAGI, per germline. There are 13 residues in the CDR3. Trimming pared 5 bases from V and 3 bases from J, leaving 11 bases between.

V is TRBV21-1 and J is TRBJ1-3; the table's D call, TRBD1, has no DNA check behind it. TRBV21-1 is noted as a pseudogene. The CDR3 runs 17 residues. CDR3 protein: CASSTYPGQLSGNTIYF. Written as DNA, the CDR3 is TGTGCCAGCAGCACGTATCCGGGACAGCTCTCTGGAAACACCATATATTTT.

This chain joins TRBV7-3 and TRBJ2-7; 8 nucleotides align to TRBD1. Germline V lookup: CDR1 SGHTA, CDR2 FQGTGA. With 5 bases clipped from V and 0 bases from J, the junction kept 6 bases outside the gene matches. The CDR3 runs to 15 residues. The CDR3 DNA reads TGTGCCAGCAGCCCAGGACAGGGCAGCTCCTACGAGCAGTACTTC. Its translation is CASSPGQGSSYEQYF.

This clone is a singleton in its sample. This chain joins TRBV6-5 and TRBJ2-7, with a tentative D call TRBD2 (5 bases). The CDR3 is 13 amino acids. V lost 6 bases to trimming and J lost 7 bases, with 16 bases between them. Germline-derived CDR1 and CDR2 are MNHEY and SVGAGI. CDR3 region: CASSYTYGLEQYF. The CDR3 DNA follows: TGTGCCAGCAGCTATACCTATGGACTGGAGCAGTACTTC.

V is TRBV19 and J is TRBJ2-5; possibly TRBD2 for D (6 bases). The V gene's germline CDR1 is LNHDA and CDR2 SQIVND (reference sequence). V was cut by 5 bases and J by 11 bases, with 18 bases left in between. The CDR3 runs to 13 residues. The CDR3 loop reads CASSPDGGGEQYF. In DNA form, the CDR3 reads TGTGCCAGTAGTCCAGACGGGGGTGGTGAGCAGTACTTC.

The chain combines TRBV11-2 with TRBJ2-1; D unresolved. This CDR3 has 11 residues. Between the trimmed V and J ends, which lost 5 bases and 8 bases, there was a span of 7 bases. CDR1 is SGHAT and CDR2 is FQNNGV in the germline V gene. CDR3 nucleotide sequence: TGTGCCAGCAGCCTGATCGATGAGCAGTTCTTC. Encoded protein: CASSLIDEQFF.

This clone was picked up one time. The CDR3 nucleotides are TGCGCCAGCAGCCTCTCCCCGGGCAACGAAGCTTTCTTT. This sequence encodes CASSLSPGNEAFF. The chain employs TRBV4-1 and TRBJ1-1; unclear D gene. V was cut by 4 bases and J by 8 bases, with 14 bases left in between. The CDR3 sequence is 13 residues long. Germline V lookup: CDR1 MGHRA, CDR2 YSYEKL.

The gene calls are TRBV13 and TRBJ2-7; no firm D call. The V gene's germline CDR1 is PRHDT and CDR2 FYEKMQ (reference sequence). The CDR3 spans 11 residues. The V gene lost 4 bases and the J gene lost 0 bases, with 1 base spanning the gap. The CDR3 region is CASSSSYEQYF. CDR3 in DNA: TGTGCCAGCAGCTCCTCCTACGAGCAGTACTTC.

This chain joins TRBV7-9 and TRBJ2-3; 11 positions match TRBD2. Trimming took 6 bases from V and 2 from J; bases not matched to a gene: 4. Germline CDR1 and CDR2: SEHNR and FQNEAQ (reference sequence). The CDR3 totals 15 residues. CDR3 in DNA: TGTGCCAGCAGGGTAGCGGGGGGGCCCACAGATACGCAGTATTTT. Residues: CASRVAGGPTDTQYF.

The chain recombines TRBV28 with TRBJ1-2, with a tentative D call TRBD1 (5 bases). With 8 bases removed from V and 2 bases from J, the gap between germline ends came to 15 bases. Germline-derived CDR1 and CDR2 are MDHEN and SYDVKM. The CDR3 has 14 residues. The CDR3 DNA reads TGTGCCAGCGGGGGGGTGGGGTTGAACTATGGCTACACCTTC. It yields the protein CASGGVGLNYGYTF.

This chain links TRBV4-3 with TRBJ2-7, with TRBD1 matching over 10 bases. Germline CDR1 reads LGHNA; CDR2 reads YSLEER. With V trimmed by 0 bases and J by 4 bases, 3 bases remained unmatched. This CDR3 contains 15 residues. The CDR3 nucleotides read TGCGCCAGCAGCCAAGACCGGGACAGGGGTTACGAGCAGTACTTC. As protein: CASSQDRDRGYEQYF.

This chain uses TRBV7-3 with TRBJ2-1; the match to TRBD2 covers 10 bases. Germline values: CDR1 SGHTA, CDR2 FQGTGA. The CDR3 sequence is 16 residues long. V was clipped by 5 bases and J by 3 bases; unmatched bases: 7. CDR3 loop: CASSPSGGDFYNEQFF. CDR3 DNA: TGTGCCAGCAGCCCTAGCGGGGGAGATTTCTACAATGAGCAGTTCTTC.

J is TRBJ2-1 and V is TRBV13; D gene uncertain. Germline V gene sequence: CDR1 PRHDT, CDR2 FYEKMQ (reference sequence). V lost 4 bases, J lost 6 bases, and 10 bases lay in between. The CDR3 totals 13 residues. CDR3 in amino acids: CASSSSDGNEQFF. CDR3 coding DNA: TGTGCCAGCAGCTCCAGCGACGGCAATGAGCAGTTCTTC.

The V gene is TRBV5-6, the J gene TRBJ2-1; D is ambiguous. This CDR3 has 14 residues. V was cut by 0 bases and J by 6 bases, with 10 bases left in between. The germline CDR1 and CDR2 sequences are SGHDT and YYEEEE. The DNA for the CDR3 is TGTGCCAGCAGCTTGGTCGGCACTCTCAATGAGCAGTTCTTC. It is translated as CASSLVGTLNEQFF.